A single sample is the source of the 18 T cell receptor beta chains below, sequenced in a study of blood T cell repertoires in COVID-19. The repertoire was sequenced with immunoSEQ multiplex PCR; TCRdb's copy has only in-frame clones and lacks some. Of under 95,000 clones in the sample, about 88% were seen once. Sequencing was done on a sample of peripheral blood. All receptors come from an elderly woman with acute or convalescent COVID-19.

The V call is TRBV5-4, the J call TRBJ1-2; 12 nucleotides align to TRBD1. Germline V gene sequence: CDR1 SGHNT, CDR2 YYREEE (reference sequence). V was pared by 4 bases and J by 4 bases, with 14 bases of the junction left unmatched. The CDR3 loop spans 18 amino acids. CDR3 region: CASSTGRDRGQFAYGYTF. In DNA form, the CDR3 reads TGTGCCAGCAGCACGGGGCGGGACAGGGGGCAGTTCGCCTATGGCTACACCTTC.

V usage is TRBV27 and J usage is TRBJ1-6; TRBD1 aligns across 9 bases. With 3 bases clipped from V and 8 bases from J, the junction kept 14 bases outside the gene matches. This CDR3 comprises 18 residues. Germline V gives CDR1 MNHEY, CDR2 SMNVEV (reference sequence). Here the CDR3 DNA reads TGTGCCAGCAGTTTGTCCCCGACAGGGGGTATATACGATTCACCCCTCCACTTT. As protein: CASSLSPTGGIYDSPLHF.

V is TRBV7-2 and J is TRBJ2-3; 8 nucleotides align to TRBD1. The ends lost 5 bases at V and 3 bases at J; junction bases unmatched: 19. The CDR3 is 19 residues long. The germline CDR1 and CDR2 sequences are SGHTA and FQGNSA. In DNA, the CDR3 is TGTGCCAGCAGCCGCGAAATCCTATATTGGACAGGGAGGACAGATACGCAGTATTTT. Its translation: CASSREILYWTGRTDTQYF.

CDR3 sequence: CASSLTNSGANVLTF. CDR3 bases: TGTGCCAGCAGCCTGACAAACTCTGGGGCCAACGTCCTGACTTTC. J is TRBJ2-6 and V is TRBV7-9; D unresolved. Between the trimmed V and J ends, which lost 5 bases and 0 bases, there was a span of 8 bases. Per germline, CDR1 SEHNR and CDR2 FQNEAQ (reference sequence). The CDR3 has 15 amino acids.

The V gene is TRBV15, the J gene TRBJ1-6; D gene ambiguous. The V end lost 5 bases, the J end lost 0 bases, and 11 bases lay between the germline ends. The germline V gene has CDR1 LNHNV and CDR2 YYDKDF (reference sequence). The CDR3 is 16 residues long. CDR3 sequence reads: CATSPRTSSYNSPLHF. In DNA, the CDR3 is TGTGCCACCAGCCCTAGAACCAGCTCCTATAATTCACCCCTCCACTTT.

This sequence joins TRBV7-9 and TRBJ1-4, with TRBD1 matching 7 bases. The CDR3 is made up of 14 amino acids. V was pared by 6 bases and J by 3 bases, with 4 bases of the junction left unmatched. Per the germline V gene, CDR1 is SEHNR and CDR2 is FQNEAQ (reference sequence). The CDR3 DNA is TGTGCCAGCAGTCTACAGGGGCCTAATGAAAAACTGTTTTTT. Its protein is CASSLQGPNEKLFF.

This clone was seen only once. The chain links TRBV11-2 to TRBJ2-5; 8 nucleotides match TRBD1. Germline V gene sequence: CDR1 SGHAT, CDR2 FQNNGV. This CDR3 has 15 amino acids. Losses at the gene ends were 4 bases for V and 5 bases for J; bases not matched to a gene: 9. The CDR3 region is CASSSGQGIIETQYF. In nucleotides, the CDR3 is TGTGCCAGCAGCTCTGGACAGGGTATTATTGAGACCCAGTACTTC.

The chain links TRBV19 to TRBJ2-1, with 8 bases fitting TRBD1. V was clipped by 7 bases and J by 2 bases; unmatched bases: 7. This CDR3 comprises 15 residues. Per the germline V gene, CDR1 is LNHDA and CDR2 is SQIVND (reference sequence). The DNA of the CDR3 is TGTGCCAGTAACGAGGGACAGGAGACCTACAATGAGCAGTTCTTC. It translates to CASNEGQETYNEQFF.

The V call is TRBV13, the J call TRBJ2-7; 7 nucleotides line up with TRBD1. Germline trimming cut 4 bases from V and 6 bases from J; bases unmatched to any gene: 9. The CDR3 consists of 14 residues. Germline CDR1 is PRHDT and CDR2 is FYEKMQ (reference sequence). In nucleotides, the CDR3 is TGTGCCAGCAGCTACAGAGGGGGCTCGGGCGAGCAGTACTTC. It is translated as CASSYRGGSGEQYF.

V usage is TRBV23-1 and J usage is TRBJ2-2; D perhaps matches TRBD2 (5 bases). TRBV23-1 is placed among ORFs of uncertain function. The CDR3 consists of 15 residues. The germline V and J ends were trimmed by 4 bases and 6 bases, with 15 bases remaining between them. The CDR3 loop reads CASSLGDSGSGELFF. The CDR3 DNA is TGCGCCAGCAGTCTCGGGGATTCTGGGTCCGGGGAGCTGTTTTTT.

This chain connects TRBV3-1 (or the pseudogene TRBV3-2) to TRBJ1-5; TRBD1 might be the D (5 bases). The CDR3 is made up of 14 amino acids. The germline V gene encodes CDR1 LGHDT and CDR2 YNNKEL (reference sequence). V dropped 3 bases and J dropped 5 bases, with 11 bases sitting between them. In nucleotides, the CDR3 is TGTGCCAGCAGCCAGGGGCGGAAGGATCAGCCCCAGCATTTT. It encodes CASSQGRKDQPQHF.

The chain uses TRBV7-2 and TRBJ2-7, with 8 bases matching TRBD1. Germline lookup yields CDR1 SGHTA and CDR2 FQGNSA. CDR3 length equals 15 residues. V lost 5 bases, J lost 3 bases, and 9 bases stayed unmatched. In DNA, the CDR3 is TGTGCCAGCAGCAATCCATGGACAGGGAACTACGAGCAGTACTTC. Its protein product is CASSNPWTGNYEQYF.

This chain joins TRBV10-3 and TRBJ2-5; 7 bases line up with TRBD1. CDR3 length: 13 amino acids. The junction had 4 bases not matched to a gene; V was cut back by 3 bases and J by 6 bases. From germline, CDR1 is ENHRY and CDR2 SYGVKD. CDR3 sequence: CAISETGAQTQYF. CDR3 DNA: TGTGCCATCAGTGAAACAGGGGCGCAGACCCAGTACTTC.

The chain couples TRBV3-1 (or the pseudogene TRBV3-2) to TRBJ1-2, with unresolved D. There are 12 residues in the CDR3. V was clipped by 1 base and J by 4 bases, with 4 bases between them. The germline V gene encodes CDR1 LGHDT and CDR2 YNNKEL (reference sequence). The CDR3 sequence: CASSQASYGYTF. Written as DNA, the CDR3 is TGTGCCAGCAGCCAAGCTAGCTATGGCTACACCTTC.

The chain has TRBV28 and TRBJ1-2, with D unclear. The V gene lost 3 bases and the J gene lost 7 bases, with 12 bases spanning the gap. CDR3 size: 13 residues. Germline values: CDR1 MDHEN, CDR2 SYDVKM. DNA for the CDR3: TGTGCCAGCAGTTTGGTCGGGGTGGGTGGCTACACCTTC. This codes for CASSLVGVGGYTF.

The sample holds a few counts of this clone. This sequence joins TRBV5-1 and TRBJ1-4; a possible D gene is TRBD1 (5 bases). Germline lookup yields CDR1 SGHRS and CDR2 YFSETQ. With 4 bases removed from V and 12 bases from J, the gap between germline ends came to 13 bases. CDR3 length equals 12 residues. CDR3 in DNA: TGCGCCAGCAGCGCCGGGGGTCGGGAACTGTTTTTT. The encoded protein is CASSAGGRELFF.

The CDR3 here is CASSPSQGLAKGNEQFF. The CDR3 bases are TGTGCCAGCAGTCCATCTCAGGGACTAGCGAAGGGGAATGAGCAGTTCTTC. The J gene is TRBJ2-1, the V gene TRBV28; 10 nucleotides align to TRBD2. This CDR3 region has 17 residues. Germline V gene lookup returns CDR1 MDHEN and CDR2 SYDVKM. V lost 5 bases to trimming and J lost 7 bases; unmatched junction nucleotides: 14. Full variable domain (outside the CDR3, taken from reference TRBV28 and TRBJ2-1): DVKVTQSSRYLVKRTGEKVFLECVQDMDHENMFWYRQDPGLGLRLIYFSYDVKMKEKGDIPEGYSVSREKKERFSLILESASTNQTSMYLCASSPSQGLAKGNEQFFGPGTRLTVL.

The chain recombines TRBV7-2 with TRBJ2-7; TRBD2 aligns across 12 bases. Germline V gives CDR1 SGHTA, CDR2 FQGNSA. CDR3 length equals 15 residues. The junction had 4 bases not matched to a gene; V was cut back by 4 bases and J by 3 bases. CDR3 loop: CASSSPGLAGYEQYF. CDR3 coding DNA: TGTGCCAGCAGCTCCCCGGGACTAGCGGGCTACGAGCAGTACTTC. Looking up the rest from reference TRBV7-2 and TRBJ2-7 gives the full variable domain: GAGVSQSPSNKVTEKGKDVELRCDPISGHTALYWYRQSLGQGLEFLIYFQGNSAPDKSGLPSDRFSAERTGGSVSTLTIQRTQQEDSAVYLCASSSPGLAGYEQYFGPGTRLTVT.